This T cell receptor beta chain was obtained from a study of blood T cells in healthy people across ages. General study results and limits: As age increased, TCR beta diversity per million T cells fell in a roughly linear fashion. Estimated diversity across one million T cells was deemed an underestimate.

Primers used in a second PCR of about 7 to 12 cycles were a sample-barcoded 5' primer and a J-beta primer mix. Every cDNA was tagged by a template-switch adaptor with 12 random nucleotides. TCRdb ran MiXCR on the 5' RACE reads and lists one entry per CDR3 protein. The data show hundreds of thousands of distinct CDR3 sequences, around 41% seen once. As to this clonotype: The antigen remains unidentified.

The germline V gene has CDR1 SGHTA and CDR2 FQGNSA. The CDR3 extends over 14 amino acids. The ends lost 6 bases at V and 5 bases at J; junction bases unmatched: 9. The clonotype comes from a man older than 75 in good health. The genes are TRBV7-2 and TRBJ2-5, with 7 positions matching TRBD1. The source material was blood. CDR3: CASSENRGRETQYF. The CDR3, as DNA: TGTGCCAGCAGTGAAAACAGGGGTCGGGAGACCCAGTACTTC.